The 17 T cell receptor beta chains given below trace back to one sample, sequenced in a study of T-cell memory formation after mild COVID-19. TCRdb re-analysed the 5' RACE reads in MiXCR, keeping a single row per CDR3 protein. The sample records 450,000 to 650,000 distinct CDR3 sequences, roughly 21% being singletons. The specimen was PBMCs or a T cell subset sorted from them (not recorded which). These receptors all come from an adult woman who had mild COVID-19 (a few samples of this study predate the infection). Cell type and time point are not known.

This clonotype was found a few times. This rearrangement joins TRBV18 to TRBJ2-1, with TRBD1 matching over 7 bases. The CDR3 is 12 amino acids. The junction had 5 bases not matched to a gene; V was cut back by 6 bases and J by 9 bases. Germline V gives CDR1 KGHSH, CDR2 LQKENI. CDR3 nucleotide sequence: TGTGCCAGCTCTCCGACAGGGATTGAGCAGTTCTTC. As protein: CASSPTGIEQFF. The variable domain in full, completed from reference TRBV18 and TRBJ2-1, reads NAGVMQNPRHLVRRRGQEARLRCSPMKGHSHVYWYRQLPEEGLKFMVYLQKENIIDESGMPKERFSAEFPKEGPSILRIQQVVRGDSAAYFCASSPTGIEQFFGPGTRLTVL.

This clonotype has more than one count but fewer than ten. The V gene is TRBV7-6, the J gene TRBJ1-1; no clear D. Germline V CDR1 and CDR2: SGHVS, FNYEAQ. The V and J ends lost 0 bases and 7 bases respectively, with 9 bases between them. The CDR3 spans 13 residues. The CDR3 reads CASSLATLGEAFF. The CDR3 DNA is TGTGCCAGCAGCTTAGCCACCCTCGGTGAAGCTTTCTTT.

The chain is built from TRBV7-2 and TRBJ2-7; 8 bases fit TRBD1. The ends lost 1 base at V and 5 bases at J; junction bases unmatched: 16. The CDR3 is 18 amino acids. The germline CDR1 and CDR2 sequences are SGHTA and FQGNSA. The CDR3 bases are TGTGCCAGCAGCTTAGGGGCAGGGGGCGCGGGGTTGGTGAACGAGCAGTACTTC. Its protein product is CASSLGAGGAGLVNEQYF.

This chain connects TRBV7-6 to TRBJ1-1; D is unresolved. This CDR3 contains 15 residues. V was pared by 3 bases and J by 3 bases, with 14 bases between. Germline values: CDR1 SGHVS, CDR2 FNYEAQ. In nucleotides, the CDR3 is TGTGCCAGCAGCTTTAGCGGGGTTTCGGACACTGAAGCTTTCTTT. The encoded protein is CASSFSGVSDTEAFF.

This clonotype was found many times. This rearrangement joins TRBV7-9 to TRBJ2-7; the match to TRBD2 covers 7 bases. Germline CDR1 and CDR2: SEHNR and FQNEAQ (reference sequence). V was clipped by 3 bases and J by 0 bases; unmatched bases: 11. The CDR3 totals 17 residues. The CDR3 DNA reads TGTGCCAGCAGCTTGGGCCCCGTAGCGGGTGTCTCCTACGAGCAGTACTTC. It is translated as CASSLGPVAGVSYEQYF. Variable domain in full (rest from reference TRBV7-9 and TRBJ2-7): DTGVSQNPRHKITKRGQNVTFRCDPISEHNRLYWYRQTLGQGPEFLTYFQNEAQLEKSRLLSDRFSAERPKGSFSTLEIQRTEQGDSAMYLCASSLGPVAGVSYEQYFGPGTRLTVT.

V is TRBV6-2 or TRBV6-3 and J is TRBJ1-1, with 7 bases identical to TRBD1. This CDR3 has 13 amino acids. CDR1 MNHEY and CDR2 SVGEGT come from the germline V gene. Losses at the gene ends were 6 bases for V and 4 bases for J; bases not matched to a gene: 5. The CDR3 DNA is TGTGCCAGCAGAAAACAGGGGACCACTGAAGCTTTCTTT. Protein: CASRKQGTTEAFF.

This clonotype was detected only a few times. The rearrangement joins TRBV12-3 or TRBV12-4 to TRBJ1-5, with D unclear. The CDR3 consists of 15 residues. V gave up 3 bases and J gave up 1 base, with 10 bases separating them. CDR3 sequence reads: CASSLAALSNQPQHF. CDR3 sequence (DNA): TGTGCCAGCAGTTTGGCGGCGCTGAGCAATCAGCCCCAGCATTTT.

This rearrangement joins TRBV15 to TRBJ2-3; D is unclear. Trimming removed 0 bases from V and 2 bases from J, with 12 bases in between. This CDR3 spans 16 amino acids. The germline CDR1 and CDR2 sequences are LNHNV and YYDKDF (reference sequence). The CDR3 sequence: CATSRDLSQFTDTQYF. CDR3 nucleotide sequence: TGTGCCACCAGCAGAGATCTAAGTCAGTTCACAGATACGCAGTATTTT.

The chain couples TRBV15 to TRBJ2-5, with 7 bases identical to TRBD2. Trimming removed 5 bases from V and 4 bases from J; junction bases left unmatched: 4. Germline CDR1 and CDR2: LNHNV and YYDKDF (reference sequence). The CDR3 is made up of 13 amino acids. This chain's CDR3 is CATSSAGLETQYF. CDR3 coding DNA: TGTGCCACCAGCTCAGCGGGGTTAGAGACCCAGTACTTC.

This clonotype has a count of ten or more. This chain links TRBV6-1 with TRBJ2-1; 8 bases match TRBD2. Germline values: CDR1 MNHNS, CDR2 SASEGT. There are 15 residues in the CDR3. J lost 2 bases, V lost 5 bases, and 5 bases had no gene match. CDR3 residues: CASSRDGGAYNEQFF. Written as DNA, the CDR3 is TGTGCCAGCAGTAGAGACGGGGGGGCCTACAATGAGCAGTTCTTC.

This chain links TRBV12-3 or TRBV12-4 with TRBJ2-7; a possible D gene is TRBD2 (6 bases). The CDR3 is 14 amino acids. V dropped 5 bases and J dropped 6 bases, with 17 bases sitting between them. The CDR3 loop reads CASSTGTQGGEQYF. The CDR3 DNA reads as TGTGCCAGCAGTACCGGGACCCAGGGAGGCGAGCAGTACTTC.

With regard to this clonotype: This may arise from a read error, as a much more abundant clone is one base away. CDR3 region: CASSQQLGRTDTQYF. CDR3 bases: TGTGCCAGCAGCCAACAACTAGGTCGGACGGATACGCAGTATTTT. The chain employs TRBV7-8 and TRBJ2-3, with D maybe TRBD2 (5 bases). CDR3 length equals 15 residues. Germline V gene sequence: CDR1 SGHVS, CDR2 FQNEAQ. Trimming removed 5 bases at V and 6 bases at J, with 18 bases between.

The J gene is TRBJ2-1, the V gene TRBV11-2, with TRBD2 matching over 10 bases. V was pared by 3 bases and J by 8 bases, with 10 bases of the junction left unmatched. Per the germline V gene, CDR1 is SGHAT and CDR2 is FQNNGV. This CDR3 contains 16 residues. CDR3 residues: CASSLVTSGIMHEQFF. The CDR3 DNA reads as TGTGCCAGCAGCTTGGTCACTAGCGGGATCATGCATGAGCAGTTCTTC.

The V call is TRBV10-3, the J call TRBJ2-1; D remains ambiguous. The ends were cut back, 3 bases at V and 10 bases at J, with 16 bases in the middle. The CDR3 is 14 amino acids. The germline gives CDR1 ENHRY, CDR2 SYGVKD. The CDR3 DNA follows: TGTGCCATCAGTGACGGTATAGTGGGAACCGAGCAGTTCTTC. It yields the protein CAISDGIVGTEQFF.

In this sample, this clonotype turned up a few times. The CDR3 DNA sequence: TGTGCCAGCAGTTACTCGGTTAGCGGGATTAACTCCTACGAGCAGTACTTC. Its translation: CASSYSVSGINSYEQYF. The V and J genes are TRBV6-5 and TRBJ2-7; TRBD2 aligns across 8 bases. The CDR3 length is 17 residues. The junction had 7 bases not matched to a gene; V was cut back by 0 bases and J by 0 bases. The germline V gene encodes CDR1 MNHEY and CDR2 SVGAGI.

The rearrangement uses TRBV6-5 and TRBJ2-7, with TRBD1 matching over 8 bases. V was pared by 4 bases and J by 3 bases, with 14 bases of the junction left unmatched. This CDR3 contains 17 residues. Germline values: CDR1 MNHEY, CDR2 SVGAGI. CDR3 sequence reads: CASSCGGCGTGSYEQYF. DNA of the CDR3: TGTGCCAGCAGTTGTGGTGGGTGCGGGACAGGAAGCTACGAGCAGTACTTC.

This clonotype has a handful of counts. J is TRBJ2-3 and V is TRBV24-1, with 10 positions matching TRBD1. The ends lost 7 bases at V and 2 bases at J; junction bases unmatched: 2. This CDR3 spans 14 amino acids. CDR1 and CDR2 from the germline V gene are KGHDR and SFDVKD. CDR3 in DNA: TGTGCCACCAGGGGACAGGGGAACACAGATACGCAGTATTTT. It codes for CATRGQGNTDTQYF.